This T cell receptor beta chain was retrieved from a study of early T cells in non-severe SARS-CoV-2 infection (dated by TCRdb to the early 2020s). In the study overall: Because TCR sequencing relied on bulk RNA taken from unsorted whole blood, pairing of alpha and beta chains was not possible.

Library preparation used 5' RACE. TCRdb lists the instrument as NextSeq 500. To correct for sequencing error and PCR bias, the TCR library protocol tagged individual cDNA molecules with unique molecular identifiers. Both TCR alpha and beta chains were sequenced, and tight co-correlation was observed between alpha and beta sequence abundances in each sample. Per the authors' processing: Decombinator V4 was used to annotate TCR sequences for V gene, J gene and CDR3. TCRs were defined as expanded if a significant change between any two time points was detected under a Poisson model with p below 0.0001. TCR abundances were normalised to the total number of TCRs sequenced in each sample and reported as counts per million. MAIT TCRs were defined by TRAV1-2 paired with TRAJ12, TRAJ20 or TRAJ33, and iNKT TCRs by TRAV10 paired with TRAJ18. VDJdb, accessed on 1 November 2021, was searched for TCRs annotated for CMV, EBV and SARS-CoV-2, and TCRs annotated for more than one antigen were excluded. TCRdb reanalyzed the raw reads on its own, using fastp at Q25 for trimming and MiXCR for clone calling, and kept in-frame beta chains. Each CDR3 protein gets just one entry, which takes the most common genes and DNA from the rows behind it. These V and J calls derive from TCRdb rather than the authors' analysis. The table for this sample lists tens of thousands of distinct CDR3 sequences; approximately 6% of them were counted only once. The top ten clonotypes cover 3.4% of the sample.

Broad study findings and their caveats: VDJdb matching was skewed toward anti-spike CD8 responses and likely underestimated virus-specific expansions by missing private and CD4 specificities.

Set within a cohort of healthcare workers in London, UK, this nested case-control study involved weekly PCR testing of nasopharyngeal swabs along with blood sampling. Healthcare workers were recruited during the week of the UK lockdown, between 23 and 31 March 2020, and followed weekly for up to roughly 15 weeks. This clonotype has ten or more counts. The target of this receptor is not known. No base quality information exists; no much larger clone differs at one position. The V end loses 5 bases and the J end loses 1 base, and a stretch of 11 bases separates them. According to the germline V gene, CDR1 reads SGHAT and CDR2 reads FQNNGV. The CDR3 measures 15 amino acids from cysteine to phenylalanine. This entry keeps only the CDR3 DNA: 45 bases, framed from base 1.

The V and J segments used are TRBV11-2 and TRBJ2-2; a weak D assignment points to TRBD2 (5 bases agree). The clonotype originates from an adult who was a healthcare worker with PCR-confirmed SARS-CoV-2 infection or an uninfected control (not recorded which). The sample was whole blood, taken at baseline. At the DNA level, the sequence is TGTGCCAGCAGCCCCGGCCGGGGGAACACCGGGGAGCTGTTTTTT. Its product reads: CASSPGRGNTGELFF.